These 22 T cell receptor beta chains were sequenced from one sample in a study of T cells after yellow fever vaccination. TCRdb re-called the 5' RACE reads through MiXCR, storing one row per CDR3 protein. The table lists some 160,000 distinct CDR3 sequences, 6% to 7.5% of them singletons. Sequenced here: CD4+ T cells sorted from PBMCs, sampled about 5 days after the first yellow fever vaccination. These receptors all stem from a man younger than 35 who received the YFV17D yellow fever vaccine.

This clonotype has ten or more counts. This sequence joins TRBV7-2 and TRBJ2-6; D may be TRBD2 (6 bases). The CDR3 has 15 residues. V gave up 5 bases and J gave up 2 bases, with 10 bases separating them. In germline, CDR1 is SGHTA, CDR2 FQGNSA. The CDR3 DNA follows: TGTGCCAGCAGCACGGGAGTAACTGGGGCCAACGTCCTGACTTTC. Translated, it gives CASSTGVTGANVLTF.

This clonotype was counted only a few times. J is TRBJ1-2 and V is TRBV7-6, with 7 bases aligning to TRBD1. Unmatched junction bases numbered 10, after V lost 5 bases and J lost 4 bases. CDR3 length equals 15 residues. Germline CDR1 reads SGHVS; CDR2 reads FNYEAQ. CDR3: CASSPGTVEFYGYTF. The CDR3 DNA reads as TGTGCCAGCAGCCCAGGGACAGTAGAATTCTATGGCTACACCTTC.

This clonotype was seen at least ten times. The chain links TRBV29-1 to TRBJ2-5, with D maybe TRBD1 (6 bases). Germline CDR1 and CDR2: SQVTM and ANQGSEA. The CDR3 sequence is 13 residues long. V gave up 8 bases and J gave up 1 base, with 14 bases separating them. CDR3 residues: CSITGTPQETQYF. CDR3 nucleotides: TGCAGCATAACCGGGACACCCCAAGAGACCCAGTACTTC.

This clonotype was seen a few times. This chain joins TRBV29-1 and TRBJ1-1; D possibly corresponds to TRBD1 (5 bases). The CDR3 runs to 15 residues. Germline lookup yields CDR1 SQVTM and CDR2 ANQGSEA. V lost 6 bases and J 0 bases, leaving 17 bases between the germline ends. In DNA form, the CDR3 reads TGCAGCGTGGGTAATCACAGGAGCATGAACACTGAAGCTTTCTTT. Translation gives CSVGNHRSMNTEAFF.

J is TRBJ2-7 and V is TRBV20-1, with 7 positions matching TRBD1. After removal of 3 bases from V and 2 bases from J, the junction contained 4 bases not matched to a gene. This CDR3 has 13 amino acids. CDR1 and CDR2 from the germline V gene are DFQATT and SNEGSKA (reference sequence). CDR3 sequence: CSASMDRPYEQYF. The DNA for the CDR3 is TGCAGTGCTAGCATGGACAGGCCCTACGAGCAGTACTTC.

Only a few counts were recorded for this clonotype. V and J are TRBV9 and TRBJ1-1, with a weak D call TRBD1 (6 bases). CDR3 size: 14 residues. In germline, CDR1 is SGDLS, CDR2 YYNGEE. The V and J ends lost 0 bases and 6 bases respectively, with 12 bases between them. Here the CDR3 DNA reads TGTGCCAGCAGCGTAGGTTTCGGGGGCGCTGAAGCTTTCTTT. This encodes CASSVGFGGAEAFF.

The table lists this clonotype with a few counts. The chain links TRBV7-2 to TRBJ1-2, with TRBD1 matching over 10 bases. V trimming: 5 bases; J trimming: 4 bases; junction bases outside the gene matches: 7. CDR3 length equals 15 residues. Germline values: CDR1 SGHTA, CDR2 FQGNSA. CDR3 residues: CASSPGTGVGYGYTF. CDR3 nucleotides: TGTGCCAGCAGCCCCGGGACAGGGGTTGGCTATGGCTACACCTTC.

In this sample, this clonotype turned up a few times. The CDR3 region is CASSLDAGRVDTQYF. The DNA of the CDR3 is TGTGCCAGCAGCTTGGATGCGGGCCGAGTAGATACGCAGTATTTT. This rearrangement joins TRBV5-4 to TRBJ2-3, with D possibly TRBD2 on 5 matching bases. Germline V gives CDR1 SGHNT, CDR2 YYREEE (reference sequence). This CDR3 has 15 amino acids. Trimming left V 0 bases short and J 5 bases short, with 13 bases between. Based on the CDR3 plus reference TRBV5-4 and TRBJ2-3, the full variable domain is ETGVTQSPTHLIKTRGQQVTLRCSSQSGHNTVSWYQQALGQGPQFIFQYYREEENGRGNFPPRFSGLQFPNYSSELNVNALELDDSALYLCASSLDAGRVDTQYFGPGTRLTVL.

Note on this clonotype: One base away lies a much larger clone, so this may be a sequencing read error. V is TRBV5-1 and J is TRBJ2-7; TRBD1 agrees at 7 bases. Germline-derived CDR1 and CDR2 are SGHRS and YFSETQ. This CDR3 spans 15 amino acids. The CDR3: CSSSFEGAYFYEQYF. CDR3 DNA: TGCTCCAGCAGCTTCGAGGGGGCCTACTTCTACGAGCAGTACTTC.

This chain uses TRBV3-1 with TRBJ1-5, with a weak D call TRBD1 (6 bases). Germline V gene lookup returns CDR1 LGHDT and CDR2 YNNKEL (reference sequence). V was pared by 3 bases and J by 6 bases, with 12 bases between. The CDR3 loop spans 14 amino acids. In DNA form, the CDR3 reads TGTGCCAGCAGCCATTCAGGGGTGTCTCAGCCCCAGCATTTT. Translated: CASSHSGVSQPQHF.

A few counts support this clonotype. The chain employs TRBV25-1 and TRBJ1-5, with 7 bases identical to TRBD1. Unmatched junction bases numbered 6, after V lost 3 bases and J lost 7 bases. The CDR3 length is 14 residues. Per the germline V gene, CDR1 is MGHDK and CDR2 is SYGVNS. CDR3 amino acids: CASSDLGGSQPQHF. In DNA, the CDR3 is TGTGCCAGCAGTGATCTAGGGGGCAGCCAGCCCCAGCATTTT.

This clonotype was seen many times. The rearrangement joins TRBV5-1 to TRBJ2-7; possibly TRBD1 or TRBD2 for D (5 bases each). Germline values: CDR1 SGHRS, CDR2 YFSETQ. V lost 1 base and J lost 5, with 13 bases in between. This CDR3 region has 14 residues. As DNA, the CDR3 is TGCGCCAGCAGCTTGATAGAGGGGCACGACGAGCAGTACTTC. The encoded protein is CASSLIEGHDEQYF.

The rearrangement links TRBV6-5 to TRBJ1-1, with 7 nucleotides matching TRBD1. Germline lookup yields CDR1 MNHEY and CDR2 SVGAGI. The CDR3 length is 13 residues. With V trimmed by 0 bases and J by 6 bases, 1 base remained unmatched. This CDR3 is CASSYSGGPEAFF. CDR3 nucleotides: TGTGCCAGCAGTTACTCAGGGGGCCCTGAAGCTTTCTTT.

This clonotype was seen more than once but under ten times. The chain combines TRBV20-1 with TRBJ1-2; maybe TRBD1 (6 bases). Germline CDR1 is DFQATT and CDR2 is SNEGSKA (reference sequence). V shed 3 bases and J shed 6 bases, with 20 bases lying between them. The CDR3 sequence is 15 residues long. The DNA of the CDR3 is TGCAGTGCTAGGGGGGCGGCAGGGAGTATGAATGGCTACACCTTC. This encodes CSARGAAGSMNGYTF.

This clonotype has a count of ten or more. The V gene is TRBV10-3, the J gene TRBJ2-1, with 11 bases matching TRBD2. The germline V gene has CDR1 ENHRY and CDR2 SYGVKD. J was trimmed by 5 bases and V by 2 bases; bases with no gene match: 5. CDR3 length equals 16 residues. The CDR3 sequence: CAISEVTSGVNNEQFF. The CDR3 region has the DNA TGTGCCATCAGTGAGGTGACTAGCGGGGTAAACAATGAGCAGTTCTTC.

This clonotype was picked up many times. CDR3 protein: CASSSVARGRDTEAFF. CDR3 bases: TGCGCCAGCAGCTCGGTAGCCAGGGGGCGTGACACTGAAGCTTTCTTT. The chain uses TRBV5-1 and TRBJ1-1; 8 nucleotides match TRBD1. The germline V gene has CDR1 SGHRS and CDR2 YFSETQ. Trimming took 3 bases from V and 3 from J; bases not matched to a gene: 10. This CDR3 spans 16 amino acids.

This clonotype was seen a handful of times. This chain uses TRBV28 with TRBJ2-7, with D tentatively TRBD1 (5 bases). The V and J ends lost 11 bases and 1 base respectively, with 15 bases between them. The CDR3 is made up of 13 amino acids. In germline, CDR1 is MDHEN, CDR2 SYDVKM. This CDR3 is CAAAAGPSYEQYV. The DNA of the CDR3 is TGTGCCGCGGCGGCAGGGCCTTCCTACGAGCAGTACGTC.

This clonotype was detected only a few times. This chain uses TRBV5-1 with TRBJ2-7, with TRBD1 identical over 12 bases. Germline loops: CDR1 SGHRS, CDR2 YFSETQ. J was trimmed by 6 bases and V by 3 bases; bases with no gene match: 4. The CDR3 is 14 amino acids. CDR3 residues: CASSWDRGQAEQYF. In DNA form, the CDR3 reads TGCGCCAGCAGCTGGGACAGGGGGCAGGCCGAGCAGTACTTC. The full variable domain, in which reference TRBV5-1 and TRBJ2-7 provide the parts outside the CDR3, is KAGVTQTPRYLIKTRGQQVTLSCSPISGHRSVSWYQQTPGQGLQFLFEYFSETQRNKGNFPGRFSGRQFSNSRSEMNVSTLELGDSALYLCASSWDRGQAEQYFGPGTRLTVT.

This clonotype was counted between two and nine times. V usage is TRBV15 and J usage is TRBJ2-5; maybe TRBD1 (6 bases). V was trimmed by 2 bases and J by 2 bases, leaving 12 bases between them. The CDR3 totals 15 residues. CDR1 and CDR2 (germline): LNHNV, YYDKDF (reference sequence). The CDR3, as DNA: TGTGCCACCAGCAGATCCCGGACAGCTCAAGAGACCCAGTACTTC. Amino acids: CATSRSRTAQETQYF.

This clonotype turned up a few times. V is TRBV5-1 and J is TRBJ1-5, with TRBD1 identical over 8 bases. After removal of 2 bases from V and 9 bases from J, the junction contained 4 bases not matched to a gene. From germline, CDR1 is SGHRS and CDR2 YFSETQ. The CDR3 has 13 residues. This chain's CDR3 is CASSFGQGGPQHF. CDR3 sequence (DNA): TGCGCCAGCAGCTTTGGACAGGGAGGGCCCCAGCATTTT.

The chain has TRBV18 and TRBJ2-2; possibly TRBD2 for D (5 bases). Deletions cut 3 bases from V and 0 bases from J, with 8 bases between. From germline, CDR1 is KGHSH and CDR2 LQKENI. This CDR3 comprises 15 residues. DNA for the CDR3: TGTGCCAGCTCACCTTACGGGACGAACACCGGGGAGCTGTTTTTT. This sequence encodes CASSPYGTNTGELFF.

This clonotype occurred a few times. The chain links TRBV25-1 to TRBJ2-2; no firm D call. Trimming cost V 4 bases and J 4 bases, with 16 bases left between them. CDR1 and CDR2 (germline): MGHDK, SYGVNS. This CDR3 comprises 16 residues. The CDR3 bases are TGTGCCAGCAGTGTATCCCAGTTTTACCGCACCGGGGAGCTGTTTTTT. Protein sequence: CASSVSQFYRTGELFF.